Listed here are 18 T cell receptor beta chains from one sample, sequenced in a study of regulatory T cells in long-lasting Graves disease. Investigators prepared the TCR beta libraries by applying iRepertoire HTBI primers and Arm-PCR of CDR3 regions. TCRdb fed the multiplex PCR reads into MiXCR, producing one record per CDR3 protein. Here the sample spans around 430,000 distinct CDR3 sequences, 22% being singletons. Noted time point: persistent/refractory GD, antithyroid drugs over 5 years with positive TRAb. RNA isolated from PBMCs was used to make the TCR library. The source was peripheral blood mononuclear cells (PBMCs), collected when the disease was refractory, from a patient treated with antithyroid drugs. The source is a female donor with Graves disease.

V usage is TRBV5-4 and J usage is TRBJ2-1; a possible D gene is TRBD2 (5 bases). The germline CDR1 and CDR2 sequences are SGHNT and YYREEE (reference sequence). This CDR3 has 16 amino acids. V lost 6 bases and J lost 5, with 21 bases in between. The CDR3 coding sequence is TGTGCCAGCAACCTGGCGAGGGTCGGTGCTAACAATGAGCAGTTCTTC. Translation gives CASNLARVGANNEQFF.

The chain uses TRBV7-9 and TRBJ2-2, with D perhaps matching TRBD2 (6 bases). Germline V gene sequence: CDR1 SEHNR, CDR2 FQNEAQ (reference sequence). V was shortened by 1 base and J by 0 bases, with 9 bases between the two germline ends. CDR3 size: 16 residues. As DNA, the CDR3 is TGTGCCAGCAGCTTAGGACTAGACTCGAACACCGGGGAGCTGTTTTTT. Protein product: CASSLGLDSNTGELFF.

Details on this clonotype: A far larger clone is off by one base, so a read error is likely. This chain joins TRBV6-2 or TRBV6-3 and TRBJ2-5; D may be TRBD2 (7 bases). CDR1 is MNHEY, CDR2 SVGEGT, per germline. Trimming pared 4 bases from V and 0 bases from J, leaving 18 bases between. This CDR3 region has 17 residues. DNA for the CDR3: TGTGCCAGCAGTTCCATCAACGGGGGGCCTAACCAAGAGACCCAGTACTTC. This encodes CASSSINGGPNQETQYF.

This clonotype was counted many times. The rearrangement links TRBV2 to TRBJ1-5; possibly TRBD1 for D (5 bases). V was cut by 5 bases and J by 1 base, with 15 bases left in between. Germline V CDR1 and CDR2: SNHLY, FYNNEI. This CDR3 is 16 amino acids long. The DNA of the CDR3 is TGTGCCAGCAGTCCAGATGCCGGGACGAGCAATCAGCCCCAGCATTTT. The encoded protein is CASSPDAGTSNQPQHF.

The gene calls are TRBV20-1 and TRBJ2-4, with D uncertain. The V end was cut by 3 bases, the J end by 3 bases, with 3 bases between. This CDR3 comprises 11 residues. CDR1 and CDR2 from the germline V gene are DFQATT and SNEGSKA (reference sequence). The CDR3 DNA reads as TGCAGTGCTAGTCTCAAAAACATTCAGTACTTC. This codes for CSASLKNIQYF.

This clonotype was seen repeatedly, ten times or more. The V gene is TRBV24-1, the J gene TRBJ1-5; D might be TRBD1 (5 bases). V was cut by 4 bases and J by 3 bases, with 9 bases left in between. This CDR3 is 14 amino acids long. Germline-derived CDR1 and CDR2 are KGHDR and SFDVKD. CDR3 sequence reads: CATSEPGYNQPQHF. The CDR3 coding sequence is TGTGCCACCAGTGAACCAGGGTACAATCAGCCCCAGCATTTT.

There are many counts of this clonotype. The rearrangement joins TRBV2 to TRBJ1-6; 7 nucleotides match TRBD1. The CDR3 covers 15 residues. V trimming: 6 bases; J trimming: 6 bases; junction bases outside the gene matches: 8. Looked up from germline, CDR1 is SNHLY and CDR2 is FYNNEI. CDR3 region: CASRSTGTINSPLHF. The CDR3, as DNA: TGTGCCAGCAGATCGACAGGGACTATTAATTCACCCCTCCACTTT.

The J gene is TRBJ2-5, the V gene TRBV7-9; D might be TRBD2 (6 bases). Deletions cut 1 base from V and 4 bases from J, with 13 bases between. The CDR3 length is 15 residues. The germline gives CDR1 SEHNR, CDR2 FQNEAQ (reference sequence). This CDR3 reads CASSLDLGEAETQYF. The CDR3 nucleotides are TGTGCCAGCAGCTTAGATTTAGGGGAGGCAGAGACCCAGTACTTC.

This clonotype was recorded at least ten times. The V gene is TRBV11-2, the J gene TRBJ2-7, with TRBD1 identical over 11 bases. Germline loops: CDR1 SGHAT, CDR2 FQNNGV. J gave up 2 bases and V 6 bases, and 6 bases lay outside the gene matches. The CDR3 consists of 15 residues. CDR3 bases: TGTGCCAGCAGTTCCGGGACAGGGGGTCCCTACGAGCAGTACTTC. It translates to CASSSGTGGPYEQYF. The entire variable domain, with the rest obtained from reference TRBV11-2 and TRBJ2-7, is as follows: EAGVAQSPRYKIIEKRQSVAFWCNPISGHATLYWYQQILGQGPKLLIQFQNNGVVDDSQLPKDRFSAERLKGVDSTLKIQPAKLEDSAVYLCASSSGTGGPYEQYFGPGTRLTVT.

The table lists this clonotype with a few counts. This chain joins TRBV28 and TRBJ2-2, with D tentatively TRBD1 or TRBD2 (6 bases each). Germline V gene lookup returns CDR1 MDHEN and CDR2 SYDVKM. This CDR3 has 18 residues. Trimming removed 6 bases from V and 3 bases from J, with 23 bases in between. CDR3 in amino acids: CASRPIRGGMLYTGELFF. DNA for the CDR3: TGTGCCAGCAGGCCGATCAGAGGGGGGATGTTATACACCGGGGAGCTGTTTTTT.

A few counts support this clonotype. The rearrangement links TRBV14 to TRBJ1-1; D is ambiguous. This CDR3 has 14 amino acids. CDR1 is SGHDN, CDR2 FVKESK, per germline. The ends were cut back, 7 bases at V and 4 bases at J, with 16 bases in the middle. CDR3 region: CASTPLVWPTEAFF. CDR3 sequence (DNA): TGTGCCAGCACCCCCTTAGTTTGGCCCACTGAAGCTTTCTTT.

This clonotype showed up just a few times. V usage is TRBV2 and J usage is TRBJ2-1; D ambiguous. Trimming shortened V by 7 bases and J by 5 bases, and 9 bases separated the two germline ends. This CDR3 contains 12 residues. Germline V gene lookup returns CDR1 SNHLY and CDR2 FYNNEI. The CDR3 DNA sequence: TGTGCCAGCAACCGGCATAACAATGAGCAGTTCTTC. Residues: CASNRHNNEQFF. The variable domain in full, with the rest retrieved from reference TRBV2 and TRBJ2-1, is EPEVTQTPSHQVTQMGQEVILRCVPISNHLYFYWYRQILGQKVEFLVSFYNNEISEKSEIFDDQFSVERPDGSNFTLKIRSTKLEDSAMYFCASNRHNNEQFFGPGTRLTVL.

This clonotype was detected a few times. The chain employs TRBV29-1 and TRBJ2-4; D is undetermined. The germline V gene has CDR1 SQVTM and CDR2 ANQGSEA. Trimming removed 5 bases at V and 9 bases at J, with 11 bases between. This CDR3 is built from 11 residues. DNA for the CDR3: TGCAGCGTTCTTCGGATGACCATTCAGTACTTC. Protein sequence: CSVLRMTIQYF.

This clonotype has only a few counts. The chain is built from TRBV3-1 and TRBJ1-1; 8 bases fit TRBD1. Germline lookup yields CDR1 LGHDT and CDR2 YNNKEL (reference sequence). The CDR3 totals 16 residues. V trimming: 0 bases; J trimming: 4 bases; junction bases outside the gene matches: 7. The CDR3 sequence is CASSQDGRGRATEAFF. The CDR3, as DNA: TGTGCCAGCAGCCAAGATGGCAGGGGGCGAGCCACTGAAGCTTTCTTT.

This clonotype was recorded a few times. The CDR3 bases are TGTGCCAGCATCCACGGCGGGGGTATGATTTCACCCCTCCACTTT. This translates into CASIHGGGMISPLHF. The V and J genes are TRBV11-2 and TRBJ1-6, with D possibly being TRBD1 (5 bases). This CDR3 spans 15 amino acids. CDR1 SGHAT and CDR2 FQNNGV come from the germline V gene. Trimming stripped 7 bases from V and 9 bases from J, with 19 bases between.

This clonotype showed up many times. V and J are TRBV2 and TRBJ2-6, with 9 bases that match TRBD1. Germline V gives CDR1 SNHLY, CDR2 FYNNEI. CDR3 length equals 17 residues. J gave up 0 bases and V 6 bases, and 6 bases lay outside the gene matches. The CDR3 region has the DNA TGTGCCAGCAGCGCGGGACAGGGTCGCTCTGGGGCCAACGTCCTGACTTTC. Translated: CASSAGQGRSGANVLTF.

The sample holds many counts of this clonotype. The chain recombines TRBV12-5 with TRBJ2-5, with 8 bases aligning to TRBD1. From germline, CDR1 is LGHNT and CDR2 FRNRAP. The CDR3 has 14 amino acids. J lost 1 base, V lost 6 bases, and 4 bases had no gene match. CDR3: CASGQQGGQETQYF. The DNA for the CDR3 is TGTGCTAGTGGCCAACAGGGGGGCCAAGAGACCCAGTACTTC.

Many counts were recorded for this clonotype. The chain uses TRBV9 and TRBJ2-7; possibly TRBD1 for D (6 bases). Germline V gene data show CDR1 as SGDLS and CDR2 as YYNGEE. The CDR3 has 12 amino acids. The V end was cut by 0 bases, the J end by 6 bases, with 7 bases between. CDR3: CASSVGGGEQYF. CDR3 coding DNA: TGTGCCAGCAGCGTAGGAGGGGGCGAGCAGTACTTC.